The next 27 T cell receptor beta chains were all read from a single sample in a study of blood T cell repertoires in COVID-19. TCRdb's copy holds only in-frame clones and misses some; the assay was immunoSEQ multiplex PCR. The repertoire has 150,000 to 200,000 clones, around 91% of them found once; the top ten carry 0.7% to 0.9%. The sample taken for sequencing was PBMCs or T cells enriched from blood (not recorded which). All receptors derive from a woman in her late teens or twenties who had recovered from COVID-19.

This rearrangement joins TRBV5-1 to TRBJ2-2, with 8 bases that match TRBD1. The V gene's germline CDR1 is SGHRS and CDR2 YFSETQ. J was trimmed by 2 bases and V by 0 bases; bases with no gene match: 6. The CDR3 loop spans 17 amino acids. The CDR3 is CASSLGGTGSNTGELFF. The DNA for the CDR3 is TGCGCCAGCAGCTTGGGAGGGACAGGCTCTAACACCGGGGAGCTGTTTTTT.

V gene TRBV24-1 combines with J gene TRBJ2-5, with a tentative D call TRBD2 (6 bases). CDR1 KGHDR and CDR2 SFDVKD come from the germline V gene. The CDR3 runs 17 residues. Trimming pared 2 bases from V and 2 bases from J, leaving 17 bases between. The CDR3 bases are TGTGCCACCAGTGATTCACTCTCTACCGGGACTCAAGAGACCCAGTACTTC. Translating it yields CATSDSLSTGTQETQYF.

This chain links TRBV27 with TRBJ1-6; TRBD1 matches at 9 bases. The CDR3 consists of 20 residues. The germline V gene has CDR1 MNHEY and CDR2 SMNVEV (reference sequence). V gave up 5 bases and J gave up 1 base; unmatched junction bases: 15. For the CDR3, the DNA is TGTGCCAGCAGTCTCTCCTCCCGGGGGACAGGGTGGTCCTATAATTCACCCCTCCACTTT. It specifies CASSLSSRGTGWSYNSPLHF.

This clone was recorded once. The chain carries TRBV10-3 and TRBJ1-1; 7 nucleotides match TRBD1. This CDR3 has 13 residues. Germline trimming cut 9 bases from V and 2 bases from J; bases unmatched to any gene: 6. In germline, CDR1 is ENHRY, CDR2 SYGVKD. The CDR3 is CAIGLGGNTEAFF. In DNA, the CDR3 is TGTGCCATAGGTTTAGGGGGCAACACTGAAGCTTTCTTT.

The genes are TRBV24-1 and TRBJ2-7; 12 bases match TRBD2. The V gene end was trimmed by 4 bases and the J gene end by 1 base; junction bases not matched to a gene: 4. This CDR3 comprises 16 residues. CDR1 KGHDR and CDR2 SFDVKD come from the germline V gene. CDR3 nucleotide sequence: TGTGCCACCAGTGACGGGACTAGCGGGTCGTCCTACGAGCAGTACTTC. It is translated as CATSDGTSGSSYEQYF.

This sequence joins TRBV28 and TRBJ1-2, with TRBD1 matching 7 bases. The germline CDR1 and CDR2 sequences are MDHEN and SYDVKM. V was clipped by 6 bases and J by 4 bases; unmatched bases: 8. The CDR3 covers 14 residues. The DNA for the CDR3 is TGTGCCAGCAGCCCTGGACAGGTAGCCTATGGCTACACCTTC. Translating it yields CASSPGQVAYGYTF.

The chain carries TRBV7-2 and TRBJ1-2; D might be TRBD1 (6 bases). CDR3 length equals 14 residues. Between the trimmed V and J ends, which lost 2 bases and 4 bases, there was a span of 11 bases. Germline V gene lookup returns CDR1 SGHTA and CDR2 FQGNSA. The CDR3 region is CASSLTGSAYGYTF. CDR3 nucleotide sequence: TGTGCCAGCAGCTTAACAGGGTCGGCCTATGGCTACACCTTC.

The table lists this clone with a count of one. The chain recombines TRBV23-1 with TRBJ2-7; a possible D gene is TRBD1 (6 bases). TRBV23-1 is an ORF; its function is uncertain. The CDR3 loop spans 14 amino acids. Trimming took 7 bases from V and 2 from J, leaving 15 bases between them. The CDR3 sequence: CASNEQGSPYEQYF. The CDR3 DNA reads TGCGCCAGCAATGAACAGGGATCCCCCTACGAGCAGTACTTC.

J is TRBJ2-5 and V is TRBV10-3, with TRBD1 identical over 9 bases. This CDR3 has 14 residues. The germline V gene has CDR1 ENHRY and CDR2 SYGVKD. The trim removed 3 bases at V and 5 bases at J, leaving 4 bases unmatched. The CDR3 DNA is TGTGCCATCAGTGATGGGACAGGGATGGAGACCCAGTACTTC. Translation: CAISDGTGMETQYF.

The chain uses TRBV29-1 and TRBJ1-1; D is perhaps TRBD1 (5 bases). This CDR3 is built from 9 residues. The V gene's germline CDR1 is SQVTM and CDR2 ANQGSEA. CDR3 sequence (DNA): TGCGGGGGAGGTACTGAAGCTTTCTTT. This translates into CGGGTEAFF.

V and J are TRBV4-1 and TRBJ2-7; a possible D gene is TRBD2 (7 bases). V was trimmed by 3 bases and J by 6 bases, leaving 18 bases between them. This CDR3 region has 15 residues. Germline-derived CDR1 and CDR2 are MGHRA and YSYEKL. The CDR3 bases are TGCGCCAGCAGCCACCTCGGGGGGATAGGGGGCGAGCAGTACTTC. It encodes CASSHLGGIGGEQYF.

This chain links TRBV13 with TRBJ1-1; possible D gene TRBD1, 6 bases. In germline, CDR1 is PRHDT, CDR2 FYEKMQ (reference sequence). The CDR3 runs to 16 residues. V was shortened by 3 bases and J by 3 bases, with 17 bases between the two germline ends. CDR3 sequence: CASSLGGRRSHTEAFF. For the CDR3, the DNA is TGTGCCAGCAGCTTGGGGGGGCGGAGATCCCACACTGAAGCTTTCTTT.

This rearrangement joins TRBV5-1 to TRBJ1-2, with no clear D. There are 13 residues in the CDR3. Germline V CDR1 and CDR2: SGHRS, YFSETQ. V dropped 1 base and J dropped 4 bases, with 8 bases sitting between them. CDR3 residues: CASSLSHLYGYTF. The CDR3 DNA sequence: TGCGCCAGCAGCTTGTCACACCTCTATGGCTACACCTTC.

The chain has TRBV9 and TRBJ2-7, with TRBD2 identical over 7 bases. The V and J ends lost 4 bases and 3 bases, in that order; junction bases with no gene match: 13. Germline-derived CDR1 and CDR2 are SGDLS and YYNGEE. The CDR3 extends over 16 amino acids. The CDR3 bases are TGTGCCAGCAGCACCGAGACTAGCTGGGAAAACTACGAGCAGTACTTC. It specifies CASSTETSWENYEQYF.

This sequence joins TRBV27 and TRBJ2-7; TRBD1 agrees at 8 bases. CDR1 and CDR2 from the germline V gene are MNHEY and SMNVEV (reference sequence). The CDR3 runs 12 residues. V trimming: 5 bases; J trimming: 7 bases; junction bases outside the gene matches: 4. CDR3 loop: CASSRTGREQYF. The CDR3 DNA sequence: TGTGCCAGCAGTAGGACAGGGAGAGAGCAGTACTTC.

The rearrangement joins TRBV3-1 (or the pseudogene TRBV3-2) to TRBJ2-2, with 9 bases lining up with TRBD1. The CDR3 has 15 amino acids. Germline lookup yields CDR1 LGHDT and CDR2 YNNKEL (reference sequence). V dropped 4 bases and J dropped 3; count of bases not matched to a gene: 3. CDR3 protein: CASSRDRAYTGELFF. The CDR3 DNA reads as TGTGCCAGCAGCCGGGACAGGGCATACACCGGGGAGCTGTTTTTT.

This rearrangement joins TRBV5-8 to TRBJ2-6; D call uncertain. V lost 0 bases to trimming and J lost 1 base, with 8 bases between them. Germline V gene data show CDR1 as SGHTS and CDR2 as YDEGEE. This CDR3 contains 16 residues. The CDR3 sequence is CASSLVVLSGANVLTF. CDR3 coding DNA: TGTGCCAGCAGCTTGGTGGTCCTATCTGGGGCCAACGTCCTGACTTTC.

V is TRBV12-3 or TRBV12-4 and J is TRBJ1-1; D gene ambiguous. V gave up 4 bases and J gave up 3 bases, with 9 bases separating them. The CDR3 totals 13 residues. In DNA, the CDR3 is TGTGCCAGCAGTTCCCCGGGGTACACTGAAGCTTTCTTT. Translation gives CASSSPGYTEAFF.

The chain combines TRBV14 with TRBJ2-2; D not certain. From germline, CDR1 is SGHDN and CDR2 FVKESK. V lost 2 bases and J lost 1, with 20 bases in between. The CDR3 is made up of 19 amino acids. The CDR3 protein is CASSQRLPEHTWNTGELFF. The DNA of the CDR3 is TGTGCCAGCAGCCAACGTTTGCCGGAGCATACCTGGAACACCGGGGAGCTGTTTTTT. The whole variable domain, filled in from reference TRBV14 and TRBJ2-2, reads EAGVTQFPSHSVIEKGQTVTLRCDPISGHDNLYWYRRVMGKEIKFLLHFVKESKQDESGMPNNRFLAERTGGTYSTLKVQPAELEDSGVYFCASSQRLPEHTWNTGELFFGEGSRLTVL.

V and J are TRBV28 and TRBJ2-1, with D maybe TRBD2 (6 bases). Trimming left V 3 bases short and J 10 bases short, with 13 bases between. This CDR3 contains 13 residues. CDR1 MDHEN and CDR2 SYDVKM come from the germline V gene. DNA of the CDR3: TGTGCCAGCAGTTTCAAACTAGCTACGGAGCAGTTCTTC. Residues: CASSFKLATEQFF. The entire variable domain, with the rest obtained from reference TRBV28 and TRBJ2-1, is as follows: DVKVTQSSRYLVKRTGEKVFLECVQDMDHENMFWYRQDPGLGLRLIYFSYDVKMKEKGDIPEGYSVSREKKERFSLILESASTNQTSMYLCASSFKLATEQFFGPGTRLTVL.

CDR3 bases: TGCGCCAGCAGCTTGGCCGAAGGACAGGGATTGACCCAGTACTTC. Its protein is CASSLAEGQGLTQYF. The chain combines TRBV5-1 with TRBJ2-5, with TRBD1 matching over 8 bases. The CDR3 contains 15 residues. The germline V gene encodes CDR1 SGHRS and CDR2 YFSETQ. Losses at the gene ends were 0 bases for V and 7 bases for J; bases not matched to a gene: 8.

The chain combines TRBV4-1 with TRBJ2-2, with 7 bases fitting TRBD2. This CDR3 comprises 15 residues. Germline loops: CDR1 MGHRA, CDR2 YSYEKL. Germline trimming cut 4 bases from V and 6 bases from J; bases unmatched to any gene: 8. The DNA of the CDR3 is TGCGCCAGCAGCCTGGGAGGGAGAATCCCCGGGGAGCTGTTTTTT. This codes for CASSLGGRIPGELFF.

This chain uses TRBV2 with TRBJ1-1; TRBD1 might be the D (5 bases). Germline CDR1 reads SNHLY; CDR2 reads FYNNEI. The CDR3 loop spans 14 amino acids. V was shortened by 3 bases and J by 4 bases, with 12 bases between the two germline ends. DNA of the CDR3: TGTGCCAGCAGTGACGGGGGTAGGTTCACTGAAGCTTTCTTT. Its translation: CASSDGGRFTEAFF.

CDR3 in DNA: TGCGCCAGCAGCTTAGGGCGGACAGGGGCCCACTACGAGCAGTACTTC. It codes for CASSLGRTGAHYEQYF. The chain employs TRBV5-1 and TRBJ2-7; the match to TRBD1 covers 9 bases. The trim removed 2 bases at V and 3 bases at J, leaving 9 bases unmatched. From germline, CDR1 is SGHRS and CDR2 YFSETQ. The CDR3 runs 16 residues.

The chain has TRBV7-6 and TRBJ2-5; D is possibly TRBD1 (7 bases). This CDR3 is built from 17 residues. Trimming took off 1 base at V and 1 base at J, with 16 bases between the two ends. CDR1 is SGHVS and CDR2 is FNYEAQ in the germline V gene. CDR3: CASSLGPAGGFQETQYF. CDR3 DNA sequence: TGTGCCAGCAGCTTAGGCCCCGCAGGGGGGTTCCAAGAGACCCAGTACTTC. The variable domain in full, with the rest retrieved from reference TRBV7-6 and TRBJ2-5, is GAGVSQSPRYKVTKRGQDVALRCDPISGHVSLYWYRQALGQGPEFLTYFNYEAQQDKSGLPNDRFSAERPEGSISTLTIQRTEQRDSAMYRCASSLGPAGGFQETQYFGPGTRLLVL.

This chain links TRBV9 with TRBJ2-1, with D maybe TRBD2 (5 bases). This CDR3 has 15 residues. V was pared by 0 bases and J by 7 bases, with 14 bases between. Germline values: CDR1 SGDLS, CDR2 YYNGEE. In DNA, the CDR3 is TGTGCCAGCAGCGTAGGTCGGTCGAGGGAGAATGAGCAGTTCTTC. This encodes CASSVGRSRENEQFF. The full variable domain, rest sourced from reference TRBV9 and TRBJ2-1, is DSGVTQTPKHLITATGQRVTLRCSPRSGDLSVYWYQQSLDQGLQFLIQYYNGEERAKGNILERFSAQQFPDLHSELNLSSLELGDSALYFCASSVGRSRENEQFFGPGTRLTVL.

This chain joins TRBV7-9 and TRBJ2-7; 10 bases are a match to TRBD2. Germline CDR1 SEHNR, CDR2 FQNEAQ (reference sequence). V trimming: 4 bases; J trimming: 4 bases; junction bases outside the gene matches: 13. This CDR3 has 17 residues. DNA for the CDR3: TGTGCCAGCAGCTCTCCGCCCGGACTAGCGGTGACGTACGAGCAGTACTTC. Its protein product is CASSSPPGLAVTYEQYF.